This T cell receptor (beta chain) is drawn from a study of post-analysis software for immune sequencing data. Notes on the study in general: Pronounced co-clustering by F measure was evident among identically batched samples. Patients carried several TRBV segments more frequently than controls did, and TRBV5-6, TRBV5-1 and TRBV20-1 were among them.

Every TCR beta cDNA library bore unique molecular identifiers. Each CDR3 protein gets one entry after TCRdb re-called the PCR reads with MiXCR. The sample lists hundreds of thousands of distinct CDR3 sequences, 25% to 30% occurring once. Concerning this clonotype itself: Antigen: not known. The junction does not match germline at one end; this may be a read error.

There are 15 residues in the CDR3. CDR1 MGHDK and CDR2 SYGVNS come from the germline V gene. The origin of this receptor is a girl under 18 with multiple sclerosis. Sequences were obtained from blood. V is TRBV25-1 and J is TRBJ2-5, with 7 bases that match TRBD1. This CDR3 is CASSEGQLFQETQCF. In DNA, the CDR3 is TGTGCCAGCAGTGAGGGACAGCTGTTCCAAGAGACCCAGTGCTTC.